Below, 18 T cell receptor beta chains from the same sample are listed, as sequenced in a study of shared clonotypes between healthy human individuals. The table came from immunoSEQ multiplex PCR; TCRdb's copy has only in-frame clones and leaves some out. The sample shows 500,000 to 650,000 clones, 70% to 80% of them seen only once. The specimen was PBMCs. The receptors shown here come from a middle-aged woman in good health. Some clones in this sample may be carry-over from other donors' samples.

The V and J genes are TRBV5-6 and TRBJ2-5, with 12 bases matching TRBD2. Germline CDR1 is SGHDT and CDR2 is YYEEEE. V gave up 0 bases and J gave up 5 bases; unmatched junction bases: 8. This CDR3 has 17 amino acids. The CDR3 loop is CASSLGGLAGRGETQYF. CDR3 DNA: TGTGCCAGCAGCTTGGGCGGACTAGCGGGAAGGGGGGAGACCCAGTACTTC.

This chain links TRBV18 with TRBJ1-5; tentatively, D is TRBD1 (6 bases). The CDR3 runs to 14 residues. The germline gives CDR1 KGHSH, CDR2 LQKENI. V was pared by 3 bases and J by 7 bases, with 13 bases between. The CDR3 region has the DNA TGTGCCAGCTCACCGGGGGCAGACCCGCAGCCCCAGCATTTT. Encoded protein: CASSPGADPQPQHF.

Many counts were recorded for this clone. Other DNA sequences from this sample encode an identical CDR3 as well. The chain couples TRBV20-1 to TRBJ1-1; D gene unclear. Between the trimmed V and J ends, which lost 3 bases and 7 bases, there was a span of 9 bases. This CDR3 comprises 11 residues. Germline V gene lookup returns CDR1 DFQATT and CDR2 SNEGSKA (reference sequence). CDR3: CSASMGLEAFF. As DNA, the CDR3 is TGCAGTGCTAGCATGGGCCTTGAAGCTTTCTTT.

This chain uses TRBV4-2 with TRBJ1-4; TRBD1 matches 8 bases. This CDR3 spans 16 amino acids. The junction had 7 bases not matched to a gene; V was cut back by 0 bases and J by 7 bases. CDR1 and CDR2 (germline): LGHNA, YNFKEQ. The CDR3: CASSQDGTGGSEKLFF. CDR3 nucleotides: TGTGCCAGCAGCCAAGATGGAACAGGGGGGAGTGAAAAACTGTTTTTT.

CDR3 sequence: CASSVAEAGGPSEQYF. DNA of the CDR3: TGTGCCAGCAGCGTAGCGGAGGCGGGGGGTCCGAGCGAGCAGTACTTC. The chain joins TRBV9 to TRBJ2-7; 8 bases map to TRBD2. The CDR3 consists of 16 residues. The germline CDR1 and CDR2 sequences are SGDLS and YYNGEE. Trimming removed 0 bases from V and 6 bases from J; junction bases left unmatched: 11.

The rearrangement links TRBV28 to TRBJ2-2, with a weak D call TRBD1 (6 bases). Trimming left V 6 bases short and J 1 base short, with 12 bases between. The CDR3 contains 15 residues. Per the germline V gene, CDR1 is MDHEN and CDR2 is SYDVKM. The CDR3 nucleotides are TGTGCCAGCAGGTCCGGGACAAGGAACACCGGGGAGCTGTTTTTT. It is translated as CASRSGTRNTGELFF.

This clone was observed a handful of times. This chain connects TRBV9 to TRBJ1-2; 8 bases are a match to TRBD1. The V and J ends lost 2 bases and 0 bases, in that order; junction bases with no gene match: 9. Germline CDR1 SGDLS, CDR2 YYNGEE. The length of the CDR3 is 17 residues. This CDR3 is CASSVSRQGTTNYGYTF. The CDR3 coding sequence is TGTGCCAGCAGCGTTTCCCGACAGGGGACAACTAACTATGGCTACACCTTC.

The V gene is TRBV6-5, the J gene TRBJ2-2; D is undetermined. The germline V gene encodes CDR1 MNHEY and CDR2 SVGAGI. The V end was cut by 6 bases, the J end by 2 bases, with 4 bases between. The CDR3 consists of 12 residues. The CDR3 reads CASRVNTGELFF. The CDR3 DNA reads as TGTGCCAGCAGGGTAAACACCGGGGAGCTGTTTTTT.

This rearrangement joins TRBV6-1 to TRBJ2-1; 13 nucleotides match TRBD2. The CDR3 length is 15 residues. V trimming: 6 bases; J trimming: 7 bases; junction bases outside the gene matches: 6. CDR1 and CDR2 (germline): MNHNS, SASEGT. CDR3 residues: CASRGGLAGRNEQFF. The DNA for the CDR3 is TGTGCCAGCAGGGGGGGACTAGCGGGAAGGAATGAGCAGTTCTTC.

This clone was detected only once. V is TRBV28 and J is TRBJ1-5; a weak D match, TRBD1 (5 bases). The CDR3 is made up of 13 amino acids. Germline CDR1 is MDHEN and CDR2 is SYDVKM. V was shortened by 8 bases and J by 4 bases, with 12 bases between the two germline ends. The CDR3 reads CASRQTPNQPQHF. Written as DNA, the CDR3 is TGTGCCAGCCGACAGACCCCTAATCAGCCCCAGCATTTT.

This chain connects TRBV27 to TRBJ2-1; no reliable D call. The V gene's germline CDR1 is MNHEY and CDR2 SMNVEV (reference sequence). The CDR3 has 14 residues. V was cut by 5 bases and J by 6 bases, with 14 bases left in between. CDR3 nucleotide sequence: TGTGCCAGCAGTGCGCCTCCGGGCACCAATGAGCAGTTCTTC. Its protein product is CASSAPPGTNEQFF.

The chain combines TRBV10-3 with TRBJ2-3; 10 bases match TRBD1. The ends lost 3 bases at V and 2 bases at J; junction bases unmatched: 5. This CDR3 contains 16 residues. CDR1 is ENHRY, CDR2 SYGVKD, per germline. The CDR3 nucleotides read TGTGCCATCAGTGAAACCGGGACAGGGGTCACAGATACGCAGTATTTT. This encodes CAISETGTGVTDTQYF.

The rearrangement links TRBV5-1 to TRBJ2-7; 7 bases are shared with TRBD2. Unmatched junction bases numbered 7, after V lost 3 bases and J lost 4 bases. The CDR3 is 14 amino acids. Germline values: CDR1 SGHRS, CDR2 YFSETQ. The CDR3 is CASSWTGGKYEQYF. CDR3 DNA: TGCGCCAGCAGCTGGACCGGGGGGAAGTACGAGCAGTACTTC.

The genes are TRBV29-1 and TRBJ2-5; no clear D gene. Between the trimmed V and J ends, which lost 0 bases and 5 bases, there was a span of 13 bases. The CDR3 extends over 14 amino acids. Germline V gene data show CDR1 as SQVTM and CDR2 as ANQGSEA. The CDR3 DNA follows: TGCAGCGTTGAAGATCGGTGGGTACGGGAGACCCAGTACTTC. Protein sequence: CSVEDRWVRETQYF.

This chain joins TRBV27 and TRBJ2-7, with a weak D call TRBD1 (6 bases). CDR3 length equals 14 residues. From germline, CDR1 is MNHEY and CDR2 SMNVEV (reference sequence). V was shortened by 5 bases and J by 5 bases, with 16 bases between the two germline ends. The CDR3 reads CASSPPQGTDEQYF. The CDR3 nucleotides are TGTGCCAGCAGTCCCCCACAGGGAACCGACGAGCAGTACTTC.

On this clone itself: This may stem from a read error, because a much larger clone lies one nucleotide away. Here the CDR3 omits its conserved ending phenylalanine or tryptophan, so a read error is the likely source. The rearrangement uses TRBV10-3 and TRBJ1-1; the match to TRBD1 covers 7 bases. With 10 bases clipped from V and 1 base from J, the junction kept 9 bases outside the gene matches. This CDR3 region has 14 residues. Germline loops: CDR1 ENHRY, CDR2 SYGVKD. The CDR3: CATRLDRANTEAFL. CDR3 in DNA: TGTGCCACCCGCTTAGACAGGGCGAACACTGAAGCTTTCCTT.

The chain carries TRBV6-5 and TRBJ1-2, with 10 bases that match TRBD1. Trimming at V came to 6 bases and at J to 7 bases, leaving 8 bases not matched to a gene. CDR3 length equals 14 residues. CDR1 is MNHEY and CDR2 is SVGAGI in the germline V gene. The CDR3 DNA sequence: TGTGCCAGCAGCCTGACAGGGGGCGCAGGTGGCTACACCTTC. The encoded protein is CASSLTGGAGGYTF.

The J gene is TRBJ1-1, the V gene TRBV28; 7 bases fit TRBD1. The CDR3 extends over 15 amino acids. The ends lost 8 bases at V and 4 bases at J; junction bases unmatched: 13. The germline V gene has CDR1 MDHEN and CDR2 SYDVKM. CDR3 nucleotide sequence: TGTGCCAGCCAACCACAGGGGAGAAGTAGCACTGAAGCTTTCTTT. The encoded protein is CASQPQGRSSTEAFF. The whole variable domain, remainder taken from reference TRBV28 and TRBJ1-1, is DVKVTQSSRYLVKRTGEKVFLECVQDMDHENMFWYRQDPGLGLRLIYFSYDVKMKEKGDIPEGYSVSREKKERFSLILESASTNQTSMYLCASQPQGRSSTEAFFGQGTRLTVV.